This T cell receptor beta chain was found in a study of cytomegalovirus exposure and HLA in healthy donors. Germline V gene lookup returns CDR1 MNHEY and CDR2 SVGAGI. The CDR3 loop spans 14 amino acids. The V and J ends lost 5 bases and 1 base respectively, with 9 bases between them. The PCR ran on 60 Vbeta and 13 Jbeta primers. TCRdb's table, derived via immunoSEQ multiplex PCR, lists solely in-frame clones and lacks some. The table records about 40,000 clones, roughly 64% of them present only once. Findings and limits, study-wide: In a later analysis, HLA-associated beta chains showed higher expansion and lower generation probabilities than comparable chains. Previous analysis showed most TCR beta V segments were productive about 90% or about 30% of the time.

As regards this clone: Its matching antigen is unknown.

The chain has TRBV6-5 and TRBJ2-1, with a possible D match to TRBD2 (6 bases). This clonotype originated in a man between 60 and 70 years old in good health and CMV-seropositive. The sample consisted of PBMCs. Written as DNA, the CDR3 is TGTGCCAGCAGTGCTCGGGAGTCCTACAATGAGCAGTTCTTC. Translating it yields CASSARESYNEQFF.